Listed here is a single T cell receptor beta chain. As yet, its antigen is unknown. The CDR3 has 16 amino acids. Per germline, CDR1 DFQATT and CDR2 SNEGSKA (reference sequence). TCRdb reanalyzed the 5' RACE reads, giving one entry per CDR3 protein sequence and no DNA. The sample is made up of 550,000 to 600,000 distinct CDR3 sequences, and the top ten hold about 3.6% of it. The data belong to a study of T cells expressing NK-cell markers. Study summary: Seropositivity for HCMV was found in seven of the eight sequenced donors, with one seronegative. Findings of the study overall: Researchers report these clonotypes also headed the CD3+CD56-NKG2C+ fraction in a handful of donors. Dominant NKG2C+ clonotypes were found to form about 1.0-7.0% of CD8+ T cells in six donors.

Material for sequencing was blood T cells: a sorted CD56 or NKG2C T cell subset, CD4+ or CD8+ T cells, or bulk PBMC T cells (not recorded which). V gene TRBV20-1 combines with J gene TRBJ2-2; TCRdb selects TRBD1, and the lack of DNA leaves this call unchecked. The receptor was isolated from a man in his late teens or twenties in good health. The CDR3: CSARWRGGENTGELFF.